This T cell receptor beta chain emerged from a study of shared clonotypes between healthy human individuals. The V gene's germline CDR1 is MNHNS and CDR2 SASEGT. The CDR3 is made up of 18 amino acids. The V gene lost 3 bases and the J gene lost 4 bases, with 25 bases spanning the gap. Repertoires were generated with immunoSEQ multiplex PCR, while TCRdb's copy carries only in-frame clones and drops some. The sample records approximately 2.1 million clones, 85% to 95% being singletons. The chain links TRBV6-1 to TRBJ2-7; a weak D match, TRBD2 (6 bases). The sample was naive CD4+ T cells from PBMCs. Subset denoted: CD45RA+ positively selected. The clonotype originates from a man younger than 35 in good health. Some clones in this sample may be carry-over from other donors' samples. This CDR3 is CASSEEGPSANHQYEQYF. The CDR3 region has the DNA TGTGCCAGCAGTGAGGAGGGGCCTAGTGCTAACCATCAATACGAGCAGTACTTC.